This is a list of T cell receptor beta chains from one sample in a study of T cell responses to AZD1222 COVID-19 vaccine. Method: immunoSEQ multiplex PCR; TCRdb's copy keeps in-frame clones and lacks some. The sample lists about 130,000 clones, approximately 94% occurring once. Sequencing used peripheral blood, obtained on day 0 of AZD1222 vaccination. These receptors all come from an adult in good health. The CDR3 runs from the conserved cysteine through the conserved F or W. The order of the fields is V gene, J gene, CDR3 length, CDR3 protein.

v_call: TRBV5-1
j_call: TRBJ2-5
cdr3_length: 14
cdr3_aa: CASSLGGGQETQYF

v_call: TRBV7-6
j_call: TRBJ2-1
cdr3_length: 12
cdr3_aa: CASSWSRHEQFF

v_call: TRBV4-1
j_call: TRBJ2-4
cdr3_length: 14
cdr3_aa: CASSPDEEGYIQYF

v_call: TRBV5-4
j_call: TRBJ2-7
cdr3_length: 14
cdr3_aa: CASSLTSGRHEQYF

v_call: TRBV5-8
j_call: TRBJ1-1
cdr3_length: 17
cdr3_aa: CASSWGTFTGGHTEAFF

v_call: TRBV19
j_call: TRBJ1-1
cdr3_length: 13
cdr3_aa: CASSTQGATEAFF

v_call: TRBV6-5
j_call: TRBJ1-2
cdr3_length: 14
cdr3_aa: CASNPTGVNNGYTF

v_call: TRBV5-4
j_call: TRBJ1-1
cdr3_length: 15
cdr3_aa: CASSLQGLGPAEAFF

v_call: TRBV12-3/TRBV12-4
j_call: TRBJ1-2
cdr3_length: 13
cdr3_aa: CASSYRDRNGYTF

v_call: TRBV4-2
j_call: TRBJ2-7
cdr3_length: 17
cdr3_aa: CASSPPPTSGRGYEQYF

v_call: TRBV4-1
j_call: TRBJ2-1
cdr3_length: 15
cdr3_aa: CASSQGAVTYNEQFF

v_call: TRBV4-1
j_call: TRBJ1-1
cdr3_length: 15
cdr3_aa: CASSQVGGGYTEAFF

v_call: TRBV19
j_call: TRBJ1-1
cdr3_length: 12
cdr3_aa: CASSIIGTEAFF

v_call: TRBV19
j_call: TRBJ2-5
cdr3_length: 13
cdr3_aa: CASSINVRETQYF

v_call: TRBV5-4
j_call: TRBJ2-7
cdr3_length: 15
cdr3_aa: CASSPRASGTYEQYF

v_call: TRBV5-6
j_call: TRBJ2-7
cdr3_length: 16
cdr3_aa: CASSTFGPGQGYEQYF

v_call: TRBV6-5
j_call: TRBJ1-1
cdr3_length: 12
cdr3_aa: CASFRGRTEAFF

v_call: TRBV28
j_call: TRBJ2-5
cdr3_length: 15
cdr3_aa: CASSLQGFLRETQYF

v_call: TRBV4-1
j_call: TRBJ1-3
cdr3_length: 17
cdr3_aa: CASSQSLQGASGNTIYF

v_call: TRBV7-9
j_call: TRBJ1-6
cdr3_length: 16
cdr3_aa: CASSSGPGTDKSPLHF

v_call: TRBV2
j_call: TRBJ2-5
cdr3_length: 15
cdr3_aa: CASSEALTSQETQYF

v_call: TRBV21-1
j_call: TRBJ1-2
cdr3_length: 13
cdr3_aa: CASSTYNQSGYTF

v_call: TRBV4-3
j_call: TRBJ1-5
cdr3_length: 15
cdr3_aa: CASSQGQGAGQPQHF

v_call: TRBV10-2
j_call: TRBJ2-5
cdr3_length: 15
cdr3_aa: CASSDIRTGRETQYF

v_call: TRBV7-9
j_call: TRBJ1-6
cdr3_length: 14
cdr3_aa: CASSLPGLNSPLHF

v_call: TRBV11-2
j_call: TRBJ2-1
cdr3_length: 17
cdr3_aa: CASSLFRLTGDYNEQFF

v_call: TRBV19
j_call: TRBJ2-7
cdr3_length: 15
cdr3_aa: CASSIGGPADYEQYF

v_call: TRBV28
j_call: TRBJ1-4
cdr3_length: 15
cdr3_aa: CASSFPLGANEKLFF

v_call: TRBV4-1
j_call: TRBJ2-1
cdr3_length: 16
cdr3_aa: CASSLNLLISYNEQFF

v_call: TRBV3-1/TRBV3-2
j_call: TRBJ2-7
cdr3_length: 14
cdr3_aa: CASSQDAGTYEQYF